These 14 T cell receptor beta chains were sequenced from one sample in a study of T-cell memory formation after mild COVID-19. TCRdb independently ran MiXCR on the 5' RACE reads; one entry per CDR3 protein. This table has about 470,000 distinct CDR3 sequences, 18% appearing once. Sequenced sample: PBMCs or a T cell subset sorted from them (not recorded which). The source is an adult woman who had mild COVID-19 (a few samples of this study predate the infection). Cell type and time point are not known.

The table lists this clonotype with a few counts. This rearrangement joins TRBV5-5 to TRBJ2-2; D is perhaps TRBD2 (7 bases). CDR1 SGHKS and CDR2 YYEKEE come from the germline V gene (reference sequence). The germline V and J ends were trimmed by 7 bases and 5 bases, with 18 bases remaining between them. The CDR3 sequence is 15 residues long. The CDR3 coding sequence is TGTGCCAGCCTCCCGGGGGGCCGGGATACCGGGGAGCTGTTTTTT. Its translation is CASLPGGRDTGELFF. The entire variable domain, with the rest obtained from reference TRBV5-5 and TRBJ2-2, is as follows: DAGVTQSPTHLIKTRGQQVTLRCSPISGHKSVSWYQQVLGQGPQFIFQYYEKEERGRGNFPDRFSARQFPNYSSELNVNALLLGDSALYLCASLPGGRDTGELFFGEGSRLTVL.

The sample holds a few counts of this clonotype. The chain's CDR3 is CASSLRFGNSYEQYF. The CDR3 DNA reads TGTGCCAGCAGCTTGCGGTTCGGGAACTCCTACGAGCAGTACTTC. J is TRBJ2-7 and V is TRBV7-7; possibly TRBD2 for D (5 bases). Trimming left V 3 bases short and J 0 bases short, with 12 bases between. CDR3 length: 15 amino acids. CDR1 and CDR2 (germline): SSHAT, FNYEAQ (reference sequence).

V is TRBV21-1 and J is TRBJ1-2; the table's TRBD1 call for D was not verified on the DNA. TRBV21-1 is described as a pseudogene. This CDR3 has 16 residues. CDR3 bases: TGTGCCAGCAGCGCCCCCGGGACAGGGGATAACTATGGCTACACCTTC. Protein sequence: CASSAPGTGDNYGYTF.

This clonotype appeared a few times. The genes are TRBV5-5 and TRBJ2-5, with D tentatively TRBD1 or TRBD2 (6 bases each). CDR1 SGHKS and CDR2 YYEKEE come from the germline V gene (reference sequence). Trimming took off 4 bases at V and 4 bases at J, with 14 bases between the two ends. There are 14 residues in the CDR3. CDR3: CASSVEWGAETQYF. DNA of the CDR3: TGTGCCAGCAGCGTAGAGTGGGGGGCAGAGACCCAGTACTTC.

In its sample, this clonotype was seen a few times. The chain employs TRBV7-3 and TRBJ2-2, with D tentatively TRBD1 (6 bases). Trimming removed 1 base at V and 0 bases at J, with 9 bases between. The CDR3 is 16 residues long. Germline CDR1 SGHTA, CDR2 FQGTGA. The DNA of the CDR3 is TGTGCCAGCAGCTTAATTTCAGGGGCGAACACCGGGGAGCTGTTTTTT. Protein product: CASSLISGANTGELFF.

The chain links TRBV4-2 to TRBJ2-3; TRBD2 matches 9 bases. CDR1 is LGHNA, CDR2 YNFKEQ, per germline. V lost 4 bases and J lost 4; bases outside the gene matches: 12. The length of the CDR3 is 17 residues. DNA of the CDR3: TGTGCCAGCAGCCCCTTCCTAAGCGGGGGGCCCCCAGATACGCAGTATTTT. Translating it yields CASSPFLSGGPPDTQYF.

This clonotype was observed a handful of times. The CDR3 region has the DNA TGTGCCATCAGTGAGTCCGGGGGGGTCGGCAACGAGCAGTACTTC. It codes for CAISESGGVGNEQYF. The rearrangement links TRBV10-3 to TRBJ2-7, with 8 nucleotides matching TRBD2. The CDR3 is made up of 15 amino acids. The ends lost 0 bases at V and 5 bases at J; junction bases unmatched: 6. The V gene's germline CDR1 is ENHRY and CDR2 SYGVKD.

This clonotype was seen once. The genes are TRBV7-9 and TRBJ1-1; weak D call: TRBD1 (6 bases). This CDR3 has 16 residues. Germline V gene data show CDR1 as SEHNR and CDR2 as FQNEAQ (reference sequence). The V gene lost 5 bases and the J gene lost 0 bases, with 16 bases spanning the gap. Written as DNA, the CDR3 is TGTGCCAGCAGCCCCCAGGTCCCAGGGGTGAACACTGAAGCTTTCTTT. Translated: CASSPQVPGVNTEAFF.

This chain connects TRBV6-4 to TRBJ2-3, with D maybe TRBD1 (5 bases). Germline values: CDR1 MRHNA, CDR2 SNTAGT. The CDR3 contains 16 residues. V was shortened by 3 bases and J by 4 bases, with 17 bases between the two germline ends. This CDR3 reads CASSEKRQPRADTQYF. As DNA, the CDR3 is TGTGCCAGCAGTGAGAAAAGGCAGCCCAGGGCAGATACGCAGTATTTT.

This chain joins TRBV11-1 and TRBJ2-5; D is unclear. The CDR3 sequence is 14 residues long. The ends were cut back, 6 bases at V and 3 bases at J, with 14 bases in the middle. Germline V gene data show CDR1 as SGHAT and CDR2 as FQDESV (reference sequence). CDR3 nucleotides: TGTGCCAGCAGTGGCCCCGCCACGGAAGAGACCCAGTACTTC. This gives the protein CASSGPATEETQYF.

This clonotype was counted only a few times. The chain couples TRBV2 to TRBJ2-2; D is ambiguous. This CDR3 region has 15 residues. V dropped 0 bases and J dropped 6 bases, with 11 bases sitting between them. Germline V CDR1 and CDR2: SNHLY, FYNNEI. The chain's CDR3 is CASSEAWFGSGELFF. The CDR3 DNA is TGTGCCAGCAGTGAAGCGTGGTTTGGTTCCGGGGAGCTGTTTTTT.

The rearrangement links TRBV5-5 to TRBJ2-3; the D gene could be TRBD1 or TRBD2 (5 bases each). This CDR3 is 15 amino acids long. Trimming removed 3 bases from V and 3 bases from J, with 14 bases in between. CDR1 and CDR2 (germline): SGHKS, YYEKEE (reference sequence). The CDR3 loop is CASSSRGTATDTQYF. CDR3 DNA sequence: TGTGCCAGCAGCTCCAGAGGGACCGCAACAGATACGCAGTATTTT. The entire variable domain, with the rest obtained from reference TRBV5-5 and TRBJ2-3, is as follows: DAGVTQSPTHLIKTRGQQVTLRCSPISGHKSVSWYQQVLGQGPQFIFQYYEKEERGRGNFPDRFSARQFPNYSSELNVNALLLGDSALYLCASSSRGTATDTQYFGPGTRLTVL.

This rearrangement joins TRBV5-6 to TRBJ2-7; 8 nucleotides align to TRBD1. V lost 1 base to trimming and J lost 6 bases; unmatched junction nucleotides: 6. The CDR3 is 14 amino acids. Per germline, CDR1 SGHDT and CDR2 YYEEEE. The CDR3 bases are TGTGCCAGCAGCTTGCGCCCCACAGGGGGCGAGCAGTACTTC. Residues: CASSLRPTGGEQYF.

The V and J genes are TRBV12-3 or TRBV12-4 and TRBJ1-4; 12 bases align to TRBD1. With V trimmed by 7 bases and J by 7 bases, 4 bases remained unmatched. This CDR3 spans 14 amino acids. CDR3: CASTPGQGAEKLFF. The CDR3 bases are TGTGCCAGCACTCCGGGACAGGGGGCTGAAAAACTGTTTTTT.